This paragraph covers one T cell receptor (beta chain) sequence. This entry is derived from a study of blood T cell repertoires in COVID-19. Assay used: immunoSEQ multiplex PCR; TCRdb lists only in-frame clones, some missing. The sample lists more than 450,000 clones, around 87% occurring once. The sequence derives from a woman aged 18-29 years who had recovered from COVID-19. The sequenced sample consisted of PBMCs or T cells enriched from blood (not recorded which).

CDR3: CSVPSIQEIYEQYF. The CDR3 DNA is TGCAGCGTTCCGAGTATACAGGAGATCTACGAGCAGTACTTC. J is TRBJ2-7 and V is TRBV29-1; D might be TRBD1 (5 bases). CDR1 and CDR2 from the germline V gene are SQVTM and ANQGSEA. V lost 5 bases and J 3 bases, leaving 17 bases between the germline ends. The CDR3 loop spans 14 amino acids.